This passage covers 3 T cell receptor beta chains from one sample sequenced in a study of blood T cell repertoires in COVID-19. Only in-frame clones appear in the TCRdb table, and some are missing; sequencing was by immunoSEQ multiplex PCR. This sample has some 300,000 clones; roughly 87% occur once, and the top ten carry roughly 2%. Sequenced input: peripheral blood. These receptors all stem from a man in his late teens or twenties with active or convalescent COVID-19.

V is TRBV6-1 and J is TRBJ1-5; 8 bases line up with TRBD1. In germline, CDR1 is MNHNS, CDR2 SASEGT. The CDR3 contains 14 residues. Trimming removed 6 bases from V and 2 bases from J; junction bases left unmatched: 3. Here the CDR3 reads CASSSTGGNQPQHF. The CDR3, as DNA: TGTGCCAGCAGCTCGACAGGGGGCAATCAGCCCCAGCATTTT.

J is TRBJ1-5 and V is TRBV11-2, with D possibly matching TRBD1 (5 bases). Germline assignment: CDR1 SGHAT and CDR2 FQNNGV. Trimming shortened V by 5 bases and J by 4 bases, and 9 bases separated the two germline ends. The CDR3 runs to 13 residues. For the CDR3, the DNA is TGTGCCAGCAGCATAAACAGGAATCAGCCCCAGCATTTT. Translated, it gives CASSINRNQPQHF. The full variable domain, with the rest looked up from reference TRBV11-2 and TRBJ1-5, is EAGVAQSPRYKIIEKRQSVAFWCNPISGHATLYWYQQILGQGPKLLIQFQNNGVVDDSQLPKDRFSAERLKGVDSTLKIQPAKLEDSAVYLCASSINRNQPQHFGDGTRLSIL.

The CDR3 reads CASTRQGAIYGYTF. As DNA, the CDR3 is TGTGCCAGCACCAGACAGGGGGCGATCTATGGCTACACCTTC. This rearrangement joins TRBV7-2 to TRBJ1-2; TRBD1 matches 10 bases. The CDR3 is 14 residues long. Trimming at V came to 7 bases and at J to 4 bases, leaving 6 bases not matched to a gene. Germline V gives CDR1 SGHTA, CDR2 FQGNSA.